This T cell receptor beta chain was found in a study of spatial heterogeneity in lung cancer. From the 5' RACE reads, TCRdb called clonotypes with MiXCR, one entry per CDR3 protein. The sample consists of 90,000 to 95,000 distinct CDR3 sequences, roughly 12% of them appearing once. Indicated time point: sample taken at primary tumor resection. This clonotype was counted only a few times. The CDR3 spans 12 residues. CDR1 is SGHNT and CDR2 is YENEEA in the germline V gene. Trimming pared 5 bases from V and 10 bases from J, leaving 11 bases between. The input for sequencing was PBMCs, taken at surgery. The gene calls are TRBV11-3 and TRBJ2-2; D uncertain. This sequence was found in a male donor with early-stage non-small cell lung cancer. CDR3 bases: TGTGCCAGCAGCAACCCCGAGACGGAGCTGTTTTTT. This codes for CASSNPETELFF. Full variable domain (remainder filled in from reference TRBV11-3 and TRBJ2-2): EAGVVQSPRYKIIEKKQPVAFWCNPISGHNTLYWYLQNLGQGPELLIRYENEEAVDDSQLPKDRFSAERLKGVDSTLKIQPAELGDSAVYLCASSNPETELFFGEGSRLTVL.